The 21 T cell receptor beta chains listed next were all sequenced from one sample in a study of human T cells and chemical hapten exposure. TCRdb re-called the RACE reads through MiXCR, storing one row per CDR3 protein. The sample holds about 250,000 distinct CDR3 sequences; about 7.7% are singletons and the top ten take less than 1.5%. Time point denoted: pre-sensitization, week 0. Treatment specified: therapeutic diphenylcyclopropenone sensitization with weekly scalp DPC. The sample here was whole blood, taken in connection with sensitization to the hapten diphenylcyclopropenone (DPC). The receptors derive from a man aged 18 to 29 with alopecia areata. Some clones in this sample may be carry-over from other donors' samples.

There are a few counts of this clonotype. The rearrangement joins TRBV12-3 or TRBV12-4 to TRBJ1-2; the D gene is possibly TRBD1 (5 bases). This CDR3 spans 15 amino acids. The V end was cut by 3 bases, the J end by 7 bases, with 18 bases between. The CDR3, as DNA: TGTGCCAGCAGTTTCGGTACACCCCCCGGGGGTGGCTACACCTTC. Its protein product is CASSFGTPPGGGYTF.

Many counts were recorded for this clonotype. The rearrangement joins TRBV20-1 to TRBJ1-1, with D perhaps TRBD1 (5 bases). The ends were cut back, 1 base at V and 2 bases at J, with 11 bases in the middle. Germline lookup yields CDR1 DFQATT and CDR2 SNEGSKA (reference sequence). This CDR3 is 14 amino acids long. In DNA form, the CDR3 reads TGCAGTGCTAGAGCGACAGCAGATAACACTGAAGCTTTCTTT. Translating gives CSARATADNTEAFF.

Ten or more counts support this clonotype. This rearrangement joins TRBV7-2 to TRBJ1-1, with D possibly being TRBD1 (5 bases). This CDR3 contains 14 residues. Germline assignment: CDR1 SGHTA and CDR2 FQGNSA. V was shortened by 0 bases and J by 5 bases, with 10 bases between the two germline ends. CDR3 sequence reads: CASSLARGRTEAFF. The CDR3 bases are TGTGCCAGCAGCTTAGCGAGGGGTCGGACTGAAGCTTTCTTT. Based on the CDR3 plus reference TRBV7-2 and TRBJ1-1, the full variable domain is GAGVSQSPSNKVTEKGKDVELRCDPISGHTALYWYRQSLGQGLEFLIYFQGNSAPDKSGLPSDRFSAERTGGSVSTLTIQRTQQEDSAVYLCASSLARGRTEAFFGQGTRLTVV.

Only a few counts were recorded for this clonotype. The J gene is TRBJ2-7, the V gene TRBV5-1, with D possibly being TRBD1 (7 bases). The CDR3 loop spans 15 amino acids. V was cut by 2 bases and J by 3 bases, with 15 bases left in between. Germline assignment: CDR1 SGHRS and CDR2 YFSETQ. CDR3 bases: TGCGCCAGCAGCTTATCGGCAGGGGGGTACTACGAGCAGTACGTC. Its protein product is CASSLSAGGYYEQYV.

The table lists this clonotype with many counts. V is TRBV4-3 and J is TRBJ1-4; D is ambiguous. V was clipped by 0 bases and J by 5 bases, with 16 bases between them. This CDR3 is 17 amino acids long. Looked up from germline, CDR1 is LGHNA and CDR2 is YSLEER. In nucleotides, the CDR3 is TGCGCCAGCAGCCAAGACCATGTGTTCGAAACAAATGAAAAACTGTTTTTT. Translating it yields CASSQDHVFETNEKLFF.

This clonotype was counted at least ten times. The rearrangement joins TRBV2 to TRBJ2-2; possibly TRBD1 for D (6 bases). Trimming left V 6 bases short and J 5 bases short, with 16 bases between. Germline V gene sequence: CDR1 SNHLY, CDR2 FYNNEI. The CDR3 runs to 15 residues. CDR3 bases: TGTGCCAGCAGACGCACCTCAGGGGTTACCGGGGAGCTGTTTTTT. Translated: CASRRTSGVTGELFF. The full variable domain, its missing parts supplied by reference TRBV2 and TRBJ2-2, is EPEVTQTPSHQVTQMGQEVILRCVPISNHLYFYWYRQILGQKVEFLVSFYNNEISEKSEIFDDQFSVERPDGSNFTLKIRSTKLEDSAMYFCASRRTSGVTGELFFGEGSRLTVL.

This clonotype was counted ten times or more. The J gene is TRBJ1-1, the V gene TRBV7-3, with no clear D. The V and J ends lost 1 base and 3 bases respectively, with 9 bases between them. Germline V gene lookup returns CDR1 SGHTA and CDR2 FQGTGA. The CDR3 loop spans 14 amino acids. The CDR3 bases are TGTGCCAGCAGCTTAAAGCGGGGAGACACTGAAGCTTTCTTT. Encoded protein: CASSLKRGDTEAFF.

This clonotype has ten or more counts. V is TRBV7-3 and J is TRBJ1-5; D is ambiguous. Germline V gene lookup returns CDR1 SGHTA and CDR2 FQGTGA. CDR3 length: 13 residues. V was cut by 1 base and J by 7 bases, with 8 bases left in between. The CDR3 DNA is TGTGCCAGCAGCTTAAGCGGTGGGCAGCCCCAGCATTTT. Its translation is CASSLSGGQPQHF.

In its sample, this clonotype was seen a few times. Here the CDR3 reads CATFQETQYF. The CDR3 bases are TGTGCCACCTTCCAAGAGACCCAGTACTTC. This chain joins TRBV6-6 and TRBJ2-5; D is uncertain. The ends were cut back, 10 bases at V and 1 base at J, with 4 bases in the middle. This CDR3 comprises 10 residues. Germline values: CDR1 MNHNY, CDR2 SVGAGI (reference sequence).

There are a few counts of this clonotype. The CDR3, as DNA: TGTGCCAGCAGATCGTGGGGAAACACCATATATTTT. Its protein product is CASRSWGNTIYF. The chain couples TRBV2 to TRBJ1-3; D is unclear. Germline CDR1 reads SNHLY; CDR2 reads FYNNEI. V lost 6 bases to trimming and J lost 4 bases, with 7 bases between them. This CDR3 contains 12 residues.

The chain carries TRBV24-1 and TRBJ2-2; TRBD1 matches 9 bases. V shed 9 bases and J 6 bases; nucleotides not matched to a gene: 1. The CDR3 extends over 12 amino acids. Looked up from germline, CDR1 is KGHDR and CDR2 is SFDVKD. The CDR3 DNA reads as TGTGCCACCGGGACAGGGTCCGGGGAGCTGTTTTTT. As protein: CATGTGSGELFF.

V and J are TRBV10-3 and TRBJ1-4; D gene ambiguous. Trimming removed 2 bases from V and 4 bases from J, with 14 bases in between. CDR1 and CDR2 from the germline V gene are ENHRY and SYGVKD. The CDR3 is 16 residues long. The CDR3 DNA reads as TGTGCCATCAGTGAGGAGGAGGCGGGTCTTAATGAAAAACTGTTTTTT. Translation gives CAISEEEAGLNEKLFF.

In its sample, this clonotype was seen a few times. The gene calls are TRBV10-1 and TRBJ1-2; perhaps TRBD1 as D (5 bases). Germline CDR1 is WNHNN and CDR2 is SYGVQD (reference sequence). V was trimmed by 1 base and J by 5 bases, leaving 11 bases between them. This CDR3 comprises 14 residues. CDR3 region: CASSEYQGSYGYTF. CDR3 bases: TGCGCCAGCAGTGAGTACCAGGGATCGTATGGCTACACCTTC.

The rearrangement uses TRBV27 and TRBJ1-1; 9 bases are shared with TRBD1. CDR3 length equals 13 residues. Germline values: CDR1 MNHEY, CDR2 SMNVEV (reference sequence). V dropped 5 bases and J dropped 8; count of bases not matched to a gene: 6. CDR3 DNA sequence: TGTGCCAGCAGTCGAACCGGGACAGGGGAAGCTTTCTTT. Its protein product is CASSRTGTGEAFF.

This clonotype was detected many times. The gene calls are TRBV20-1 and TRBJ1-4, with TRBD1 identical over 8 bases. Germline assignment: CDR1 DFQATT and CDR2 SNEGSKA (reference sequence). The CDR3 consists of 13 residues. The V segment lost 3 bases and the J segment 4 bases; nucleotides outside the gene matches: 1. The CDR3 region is CSASTGGNEKLFF. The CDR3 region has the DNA TGCAGTGCTAGTACAGGGGGTAATGAAAAACTGTTTTTT.

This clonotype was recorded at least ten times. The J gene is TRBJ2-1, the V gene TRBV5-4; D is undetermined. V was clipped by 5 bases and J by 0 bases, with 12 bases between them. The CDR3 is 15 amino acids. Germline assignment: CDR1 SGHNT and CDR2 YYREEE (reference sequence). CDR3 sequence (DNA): TGTGCCAGCAGTCTTGGACGGTACTCCTACAATGAGCAGTTCTTC. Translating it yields CASSLGRYSYNEQFF. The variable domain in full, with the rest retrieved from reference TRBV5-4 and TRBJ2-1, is ETGVTQSPTHLIKTRGQQVTLRCSSQSGHNTVSWYQQALGQGPQFIFQYYREEENGRGNFPPRFSGLQFPNYSSELNVNALELDDSALYLCASSLGRYSYNEQFFGPGTRLTVL.

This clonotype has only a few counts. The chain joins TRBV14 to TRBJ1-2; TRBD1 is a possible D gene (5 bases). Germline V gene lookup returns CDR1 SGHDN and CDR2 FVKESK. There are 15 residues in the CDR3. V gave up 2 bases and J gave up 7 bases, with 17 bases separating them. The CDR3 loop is CASSQSPAGWSGYTF. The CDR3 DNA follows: TGTGCCAGCAGCCAATCCCCGGCAGGGTGGAGTGGCTACACCTTC.

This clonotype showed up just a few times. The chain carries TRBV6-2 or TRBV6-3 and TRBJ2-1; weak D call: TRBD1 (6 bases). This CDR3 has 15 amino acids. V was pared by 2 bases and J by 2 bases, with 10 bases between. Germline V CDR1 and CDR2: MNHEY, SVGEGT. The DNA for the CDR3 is TGTGCCAGCAGTTACGACAGGCCCACCTACAATGAGCAGTTCTTC. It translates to CASSYDRPTYNEQFF.

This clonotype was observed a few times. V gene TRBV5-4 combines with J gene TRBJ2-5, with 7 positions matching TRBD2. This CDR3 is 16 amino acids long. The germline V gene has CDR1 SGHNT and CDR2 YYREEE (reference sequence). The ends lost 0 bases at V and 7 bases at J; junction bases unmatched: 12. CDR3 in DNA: TGTGCCAGCAGCTTGGATGGACTAACCACGGGGGGGACCCAGTACTTC. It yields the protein CASSLDGLTTGGTQYF. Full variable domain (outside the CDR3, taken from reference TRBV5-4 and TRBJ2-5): ETGVTQSPTHLIKTRGQQVTLRCSSQSGHNTVSWYQQALGQGPQFIFQYYREEENGRGNFPPRFSGLQFPNYSSELNVNALELDDSALYLCASSLDGLTTGGTQYFGPGTRLLVL.

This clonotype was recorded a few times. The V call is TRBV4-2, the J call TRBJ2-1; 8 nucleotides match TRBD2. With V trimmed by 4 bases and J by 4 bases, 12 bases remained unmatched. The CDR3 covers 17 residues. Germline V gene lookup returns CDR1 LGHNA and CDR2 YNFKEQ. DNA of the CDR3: TGTGCCAGCAGCCTGCTCGGGGGGGCTGTTCAGTACAATGAGCAGTTCTTC. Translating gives CASSLLGGAVQYNEQFF.

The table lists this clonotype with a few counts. The CDR3: CASRDRTETGELFF. In nucleotides, the CDR3 is TGTGCCAGCAGGGATCGGACCGAGACCGGGGAGCTGTTTTTT. This chain connects TRBV2 to TRBJ2-2; no firm D call. Germline V gene data show CDR1 as SNHLY and CDR2 as FYNNEI. The CDR3 spans 14 residues. The V end was cut by 6 bases, the J end by 5 bases, with 13 bases between.